Listed here are 3 T cell receptor beta chains from one sample, sequenced in a study of blood T cell repertoires in COVID-19. Assay: immunoSEQ multiplex PCR; the TCRdb copy retains only in-frame clones and omits some. This table holds 350,000 to 450,000 clones, around 83% found once. The sample comprised PBMCs or T cells enriched from blood (not recorded which). The receptors derive from a woman aged 45 to 65 who had recovered from COVID-19.

J is TRBJ2-3 and V is TRBV9; 12 nucleotides align to TRBD2. Germline CDR1 reads SGDLS; CDR2 reads YYNGEE. After removal of 3 bases from V and 1 base from J, the junction contained 6 bases not matched to a gene. The CDR3 spans 17 residues. CDR3 DNA sequence: TGTGCCAGCAGCGCCCGACTAGCGGGAGTGGGCACAGATACGCAGTATTTT. This sequence encodes CASSARLAGVGTDTQYF.

The chain carries TRBV7-3 and TRBJ2-5; 8 bases match TRBD2. Germline CDR1 is SGHTA and CDR2 is FQGTGA. V trimming: 0 bases; J trimming: 1 base; junction bases outside the gene matches: 1. CDR3 length: 15 amino acids. CDR3 sequence reads: CASSLTGGAQETQYF. Here the CDR3 DNA reads TGTGCCAGCAGCTTAACCGGGGGGGCCCAAGAGACCCAGTACTTC.

This chain uses TRBV19 with TRBJ1-5; the match to TRBD1 covers 7 bases. Germline CDR1 and CDR2: LNHDA and SQIVND (reference sequence). The CDR3 runs 14 residues. J was trimmed by 6 bases and V by 6 bases; bases with no gene match: 8. The CDR3 spells CASSRDRDGQPQHF. In nucleotides, the CDR3 is TGTGCCAGTAGCCGCGACAGGGACGGTCAGCCCCAGCATTTT.